This T cell receptor (beta chain) emerged from a study of cytomegalovirus exposure and HLA in healthy donors. PCR used 60 Vbeta primers and 13 Jbeta primers. The assay was immunoSEQ multiplex PCR, and TCRdb's table has in-frame clones only and misses some. The sample holds 130,000 or so clones, over 65% seen once. As for this clone: Its cognate antigen is unknown.

V dropped 0 bases and J dropped 4; count of bases not matched to a gene: 5. Germline CDR1 SGHTA, CDR2 FQGNSA. The CDR3 totals 17 residues. General study results and limits: Most TCR beta V segments were productive about 87% or about 30% of the time in an earlier analysis. In most subjects, TCR beta sequences reportedly gave accurate predictions of HLA-A and HLA-B alleles.

Material for sequencing was PBMCs. This TCR derives from a middle-aged man in good health and CMV-seronegative. This chain uses TRBV7-2 with TRBJ2-7, with 14 bases matching TRBD2. For the CDR3, the DNA is TGTGCCAGCAGCTTAGCGACTAGCGGGAGGGCCGTGTACGAGCAGTACTTC. This sequence encodes CASSLATSGRAVYEQYF. Based on the CDR3 plus reference TRBV7-2 and TRBJ2-7, the full variable domain is GAGVSQSPSNKVTEKGKDVELRCDPISGHTALYWYRQSLGQGLEFLIYFQGNSAPDKSGLPSDRFSAERTGGSVSTLTIQRTQQEDSAVYLCASSLATSGRAVYEQYFGPGTRLTVT.